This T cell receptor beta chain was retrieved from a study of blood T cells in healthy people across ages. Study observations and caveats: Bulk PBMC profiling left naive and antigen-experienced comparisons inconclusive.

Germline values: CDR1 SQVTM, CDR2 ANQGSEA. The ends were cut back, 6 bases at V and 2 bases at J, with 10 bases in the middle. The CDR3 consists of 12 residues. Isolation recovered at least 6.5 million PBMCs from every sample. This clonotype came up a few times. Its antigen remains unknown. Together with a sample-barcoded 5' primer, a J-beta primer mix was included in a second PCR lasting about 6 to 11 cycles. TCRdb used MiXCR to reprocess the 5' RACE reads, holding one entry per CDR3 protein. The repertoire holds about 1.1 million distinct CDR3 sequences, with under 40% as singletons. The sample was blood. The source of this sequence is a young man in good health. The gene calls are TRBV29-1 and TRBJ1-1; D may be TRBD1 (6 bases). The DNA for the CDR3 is TGCAGCGTCCTCGGGGGCAACACTGAAGCTTTCTTT. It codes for CSVLGGNTEAFF.